This TCR beta chain was sequenced in a study of blood T cell repertoires in COVID-19. In the study's own analysis: Amplification of reference gene primers was used by the study to estimate nucleated cell counts. Sequencing was performed with immunoSEQ multiplex PCR; in TCRdb, only in-frame clones are kept and a portion is missing. V and J calls and clone size are those listed in that table; D and trimming were worked out from the DNA. The repertoire consists of some 120,000 clones, with approximately 80% occurring once and the leading ten covering less than 9%. Looked up from germline, CDR1 is LGHNA and CDR2 is YNFKEQ. Trimming took 0 bases from V and 6 from J; bases not matched to a gene: 5. CDR3 size: 15 residues.

The genes are TRBV4-2 and TRBJ2-1, with 7 bases matching TRBD2. The sequence derives from a man between 65 and 85 years old with active or convalescent COVID-19. The sequencing sample was made of peripheral blood. CDR3 nucleotide sequence: TGTGCCAGCAGCCAAGATCGAACTAGCGCCAATGAGCAGTTCTTC. It is translated as CASSQDRTSANEQFF.